The source of this T cell receptor (beta chain) is a study of shared clonotypes between healthy human individuals (dated by TCRdb to 2020 to 2022). With respect to the entire study: The cohort included three men and a couple of women between 18 and 49 years of age. Per donor, three plates each were used for CD4 naive and CD4 memory, two for CD8 naive, and one for CD8 memory. To estimate repertoire size and how much clonotype sharing occurs between individuals, the study deeply sequenced the blood TCR repertoires of 5 or 6 healthy adults. To increase sequencing depth and limit assay-specific biases, TCR repertoire library preparation and sequencing were carried out by different laboratories using diverse techniques. Between about 0.9 and 9 billion PBMCs per donor were obtained by leukapheresis.

General study outcomes and caveats: Larger estimated clonotype richness was generally found for naive subsets than for memory subsets. Sampling was limited to blood, and TCR repertoires in tissue likely differ from TCR repertoires in blood. Clonotypes shared by all four sorted-subset donors showed higher generation probabilities than non-shared clonotypes. The genetic and exposure-history diversity represented was limited by the small number of donors. Incomplete sequencing was indicated by rarefaction of sorted-subset datasets, despite the large sequencing depth. Across four donors, about 4.5% of naive CD4, 3% to 3.5% of naive CD8, under 2.5% of memory CD4, and 0.4% of memory CD8 clonotypes were shared. Pairwise subsampling led to the expectation that sequencing depth would affect the degree of clonotype sharing among donors.

Healthy HIV-negative adults with no recently reported acute infections or vaccinations were included as donors. All donors were Caucasian adults living in Nashville, Tennessee, USA. CD4+ T cells were enriched through magnetic negative selection, after which naive cells were positively selected on CD45RA and the remaining negative fraction served as the memory subset. Blood was collected by leukapheresis, and PBMCs were isolated by Ficoll-Histopaque density gradient centrifugation and then cryopreserved in liquid nitrogen vapor phase. Analytical flow cytometry was used to check the purity and quantity of each magnetically sorted T cell population. From each sorted fraction, genomic DNA was isolated and quantified by UV absorbance on a Nanodrop 2000c. Using the deep immunoSEQ assay, multiplex PCR amplified TCR CDR3 regions from genomic DNA. For each cell subset, the extracted genomic DNA was distributed evenly across all wells of several immunoSEQ 96-well plates, and each plate served as one replicate. For sorted subsets, about 200 ng genomic DNA, equal to some 30,000 T cell genomes, was loaded into each replicate PCR. Purified libraries were quantified with a Qubit 3.0 fluorometer, sized on a Bioanalyzer 2100, and re-quantified with the KAPA Library Quantification kit. Each immunoSEQ 96-well plate was sequenced on its own single-read 150-cycle Illumina NextSeq 550 flow cell. The original methods were these. Because only junctional sequences without quality scores were contained in the immunoSEQ output, filtering matching that applied to full-length reads could not be performed. Sequences were annotated with PyIR, a Python wrapper for IgBLAST v1.9, and V/J genes and CDR3 were assigned using IMGT germline references. Reads were removed for weak V/J assignments (E-value above 1e-6), missing CDR3, stop codons, out-of-frame junctions, or ambiguous translated residues. V3J clonotypes were defined by identical inferred V gene, J gene, and CDR3 amino acid sequence. Percentage overlap between repertoires was computed as shared unique clonotypes divided by the size of the smaller repertoire. RTK rarefaction, the Chao1 estimator, and Recon v2.1 estimates of unobserved clonotypes were used to assess repertoire richness. Generation probabilities were computed with OLGA for all TCRbeta clonotypes obtained by the gDNA method from several donors. TCRdb holds this immuneACCESS table with in-frame rearrangements only. Some clones are missing; in checked studies, unresolved V genes explain under half, and the rest has no known cause. The D gene and trimming were derived from the DNA, and the V and J assignments and clone size from that table. The sample yields some 2,500,000 clones; over 85% were counted once. Together, the top ten hold 0.36% of the sample.

As to this clone: The antigen it binds to is not known. The record has no base qualities; no much larger clone is one base away.

Inclusive of the bounding cysteine and phenylalanine, the CDR3 is 17 residues long. CDR3 DNA is the only sequence kept; it has 51 bases, read in frame from the first base. According to the germline V gene (reference sequence), CDR1 reads MNHEY and CDR2 reads SMNVEV. Relative to germline, V is missing 3 bases and J is missing 0 bases, with 5 bases of the junction outside any gene match. The rearranged segments are TRBV27 and TRBJ1-4; the central 9 bases match TRBD1. The origin of this receptor is a man aged 18 to 30 in good health. Some clones in this sample may be carry-over from other donors' samples. Sample: naive CD4+ T cells from PBMCs. The sample's cell subset or site label, in plain terms: CD45RA+ positively selected. The CDR3 is CASSFGTGRATNEKLFF. The nucleotide sequence is TGTGCCAGCAGTTTCGGGACAGGGCGCGCAACTAATGAAAAACTGTTTTTT.